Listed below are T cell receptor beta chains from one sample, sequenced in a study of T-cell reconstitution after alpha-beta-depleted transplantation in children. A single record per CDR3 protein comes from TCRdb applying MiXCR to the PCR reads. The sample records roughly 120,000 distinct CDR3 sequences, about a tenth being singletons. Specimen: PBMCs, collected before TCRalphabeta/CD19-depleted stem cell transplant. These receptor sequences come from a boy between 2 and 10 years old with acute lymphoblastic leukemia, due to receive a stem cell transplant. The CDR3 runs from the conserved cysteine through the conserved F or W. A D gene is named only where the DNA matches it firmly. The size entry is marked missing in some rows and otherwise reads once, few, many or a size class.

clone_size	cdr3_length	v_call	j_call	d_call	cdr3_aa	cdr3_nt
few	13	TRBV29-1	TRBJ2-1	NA	CSVEGRGMNEQFF	TGCAGCGTTGAGGGAAGGGGAATGAATGAGCAGTTCTTC
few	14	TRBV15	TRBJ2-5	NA	CATSRGDTQETQYF	TGTGCCACCAGCAGAGGGGACACACAAGAGACCCAGTACTTC
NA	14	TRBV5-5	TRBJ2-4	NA	CASSWGLAGNIQYF	TGTGCCAGCAGCTGGGGGTTGGCGGGAAACATTCAGTACTTC
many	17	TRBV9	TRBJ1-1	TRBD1	CASSVAEGARFDTEAFF	TGTGCCAGCAGCGTAGCGGAGGGGGCCAGGTTTGACACTGAAGCTTTCTTT
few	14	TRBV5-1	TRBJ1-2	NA	CASSLTGGRVGYTF	TGCGCCAGCAGCTTGACCGGGGGTAGGGTGGGCTACACCTTC
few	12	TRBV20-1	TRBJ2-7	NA	CSARGDPGEQYF	TGCAGTGCTAGAGGAGATCCCGGCGAGCAGTACTTC
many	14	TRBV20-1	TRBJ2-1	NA	CSARATTSYNEQFF	TGCAGTGCTAGAGCCACGACCTCCTACAATGAGCAGTTCTTC
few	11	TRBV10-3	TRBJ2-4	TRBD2	CAISPGGVQYF	TGTGCCATCAGCCCGGGGGGAGTTCAGTACTTC
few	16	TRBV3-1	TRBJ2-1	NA	CASSQDRGIGTPEQFF	TGTGCCAGCAGCCAAGATAGAGGGATCGGGACCCCTGAGCAGTTCTTC
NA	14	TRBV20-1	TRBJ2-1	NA	CSAIFSGLYNEQFF	TGCAGTGCTATATTCTCCGGGTTATACAATGAGCAGTTCTTC
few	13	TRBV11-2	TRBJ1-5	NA	CASSLDRGQPQHF	TGTGCCAGCAGCCTCGATAGGGGGCAGCCCCAGCATTTT
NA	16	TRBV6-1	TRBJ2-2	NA	CATRVPIGSRTGELFF	TGTGCCACCAGGGTCCCCATCGGGAGTCGGACCGGGGAGCTGTTTTTT